The 21 T cell receptor beta chains below were found in one sample sequenced in a study of technical replicates of blood from four donors. Some clones are missing from TCRdb's copy, which holds only in-frame ones; the method was immunoSEQ multiplex PCR. The sample shows about 81,000 clones, 90% to 98% of them seen only once. The sequenced sample consisted of T cells isolated from PBMCs. The receptor set was obtained from a human donor in good health.

The chain links TRBV30 to TRBJ1-2; TRBD1 matches 8 bases. V gave up 1 base and J gave up 7 bases; unmatched junction bases: 5. The CDR3 runs to 13 residues. Germline V gives CDR1 GTSNPN, CDR2 SVGIG (reference sequence). DNA of the CDR3: TGTGCCTGGAGTGAAACAGGGGGTTCTGGCTACACCTTC. Encoded protein: CAWSETGGSGYTF.

The rearrangement links TRBV4-1 to TRBJ2-1; D unclear. Trimming pared 0 bases from V and 6 bases from J, leaving 15 bases between. The germline gives CDR1 MGHRA, CDR2 YSYEKL. This CDR3 is built from 16 residues. In DNA form, the CDR3 reads TGCGCCAGCAGCCAAGATCCCCCACCAGTTTTCAATGAGCAGTTCTTC. This encodes CASSQDPPPVFNEQFF.

A single count supports this clone. The rearrangement uses TRBV7-6 and TRBJ2-5, with D perhaps TRBD2 (5 bases). Between the trimmed V and J ends, which lost 3 bases and 1 base, there was a span of 12 bases. CDR1 is SGHVS, CDR2 FNYEAQ, per germline. This CDR3 has 15 residues. The CDR3 spells CASSLSRGIQETQYF. The CDR3 DNA sequence: TGTGCCAGCAGCTTGTCACGGGGAATCCAAGAGACCCAGTACTTC.

This chain joins TRBV23-1 and TRBJ1-2; TRBD1 matches 8 bases. TRBV23-1 is annotated as an ORF whose role is uncertain. V lost 0 bases to trimming and J lost 6 bases; unmatched junction nucleotides: 6. CDR3 length equals 15 residues. The CDR3 is CASSQSPPGGDGYTF. The CDR3 coding sequence is TGCGCCAGCAGTCAATCCCCCCCAGGGGGCGATGGCTACACCTTC.

The chain recombines TRBV6-1 with TRBJ2-7, with 8 nucleotides matching TRBD2. Germline-derived CDR1 and CDR2 are MNHNS and SASEGT. The CDR3 is 15 residues long. The V gene end was trimmed by 7 bases and the J gene end by 6 bases; junction bases not matched to a gene: 14. The CDR3 DNA reads TGTGCCAGCATCCGAGGGGGGACTAGTTTCTTCGAGCAGTACTTC. Its translation is CASIRGGTSFFEQYF.

The chain has TRBV4-1 and TRBJ2-7, with a weak D call TRBD1 (6 bases). V shed 1 base and J shed 2 bases, with 18 bases lying between them. The CDR3 runs to 17 residues. CDR1 is MGHRA, CDR2 YSYEKL, per germline. This chain's CDR3 is CASSQGPGGQSPYEQYF. The CDR3 DNA reads as TGCGCCAGCAGCCAAGGTCCCGGTGGACAGAGCCCCTACGAGCAGTACTTC.

CDR3 sequence: CASARDRAYEQYF. CDR3 nucleotide sequence: TGTGCCAGCGCTAGGGACAGAGCCTACGAGCAGTACTTC. The chain is built from TRBV18 and TRBJ2-7, with 7 bases aligning to TRBD1. V was pared by 8 bases and J by 2 bases, with 6 bases of the junction left unmatched. This CDR3 region has 13 residues. Germline values: CDR1 KGHSH, CDR2 LQKENI.

CDR3 residues: CASGPDSMNTEAFF. CDR3 nucleotides: TGCGCCAGCGGACCAGACAGCATGAACACTGAAGCTTTCTTT. This sequence joins TRBV5-1 and TRBJ1-1, with D maybe TRBD1 (5 bases). The CDR3 spans 14 residues. Germline-derived CDR1 and CDR2 are SGHRS and YFSETQ. Between the trimmed V and J ends, which lost 7 bases and 0 bases, there was a span of 13 bases.

The chain carries TRBV12-5 and TRBJ1-1, with D possibly being TRBD1 (5 bases). The CDR3 covers 16 residues. Germline V gene data show CDR1 as LGHNT and CDR2 as FRNRAP. V lost 0 bases and J 3 bases, leaving 14 bases between the germline ends. CDR3 sequence: CASGLVLGQGHTEAFF. The CDR3 coding sequence is TGTGCTAGTGGTTTGGTACTTGGGCAGGGCCACACTGAAGCTTTCTTT.

A note on this clone: Other DNA sequences in the same sample also yield this CDR3. The chain's CDR3 is CASSLGQGAYEQYF. The CDR3 bases are TGTGCCAGCAGCTTGGGACAGGGAGCCTACGAGCAGTACTTC. V gene TRBV11-2 combines with J gene TRBJ2-7, with TRBD1 identical over 9 bases. The length of the CDR3 is 14 residues. J gave up 2 bases and V 3 bases, and 2 bases lay outside the gene matches. The germline CDR1 and CDR2 sequences are SGHAT and FQNNGV.

V is TRBV5-1 and J is TRBJ2-1; possible D gene TRBD1, 6 bases. The CDR3 runs to 14 residues. Germline V gene lookup returns CDR1 SGHRS and CDR2 YFSETQ. V lost 1 base and J lost 8, with 13 bases in between. This CDR3 reads CASSLNTGSDEQFF. The CDR3 DNA follows: TGCGCCAGCAGCTTGAATACAGGGTCGGATGAGCAGTTCTTC.

This rearrangement joins TRBV5-6 to TRBJ2-7, with D possibly TRBD1 on 5 matching bases. Germline CDR1 and CDR2: SGHDT and YYEEEE. This CDR3 has 15 residues. Trimming pared 0 bases from V and 1 base from J, leaving 11 bases between. The DNA for the CDR3 is TGTGCCAGCAGCTTGGTGGCAGGGTGGTCCTACGAGCAGTACTTC. Translating gives CASSLVAGWSYEQYF.

The gene calls are TRBV7-9 and TRBJ1-4, with 8 bases aligning to TRBD1. The CDR3 contains 17 residues. Trimming cost V 2 bases and J 8 bases; bases outside gene matches: 13. Germline loops: CDR1 SEHNR, CDR2 FQNEAQ (reference sequence). The CDR3 loop reads CASSLIPGTGLVEKLFF. Here the CDR3 DNA reads TGTGCCAGCAGCTTAATTCCCGGGACAGGATTAGTCGAAAAACTGTTTTTT.

This clone was picked up one time. This rearrangement joins TRBV6-5 to TRBJ2-1, with a possible D match to TRBD2 (6 bases). The V end lost 4 bases, the J end lost 8 bases, and 21 bases lay between the germline ends. This CDR3 is 16 amino acids long. The V gene's germline CDR1 is MNHEY and CDR2 SVGAGI. As DNA, the CDR3 is TGTGCCAGCAGTTCGCAACAGGAGGGATCGGGGGATGAGCAGTTCTTC. As protein: CASSSQQEGSGDEQFF.

The V gene is TRBV28, the J gene TRBJ2-1, with TRBD2 as a possible D gene (5 bases). Trimming removed 3 bases at V and 3 bases at J, with 12 bases between. Per the germline V gene, CDR1 is MDHEN and CDR2 is SYDVKM. This CDR3 comprises 15 residues. CDR3 bases: TGTGCCAGCAGTTTCGGCGGACTGGTCTACAATGAGCAGTTCTTC. This sequence encodes CASSFGGLVYNEQFF.

V gene TRBV28 combines with J gene TRBJ2-2, with 8 nucleotides matching TRBD1. V shed 2 bases and J 6 bases; nucleotides not matched to a gene: 11. Per germline, CDR1 MDHEN and CDR2 SYDVKM. The CDR3 contains 17 residues. CDR3 protein: CASSLGVPGGASGELFF. CDR3 DNA sequence: TGTGCCAGCAGTTTAGGTGTCCCAGGGGGCGCTTCCGGGGAGCTGTTTTTT.

This chain links TRBV5-1 with TRBJ2-1; no reliable D call. Trimming took off 0 bases at V and 0 bases at J, with 4 bases between the two ends. CDR3 size: 14 residues. In germline, CDR1 is SGHRS, CDR2 YFSETQ. The CDR3 here is CASSLDSSYNEQFF. In nucleotides, the CDR3 is TGCGCCAGCAGCTTGGATAGCTCCTACAATGAGCAGTTCTTC.

The V and J genes are TRBV7-6 and TRBJ2-4; D not certain. Deletions cut 5 bases from V and 0 bases from J, with 14 bases between. The germline CDR1 and CDR2 sequences are SGHVS and FNYEAQ. This CDR3 has 16 residues. DNA of the CDR3: TGTGCCAGCAGCCCCCGCTTGAGTCTAGCCAAAAACATTCAGTACTTC. Protein sequence: CASSPRLSLAKNIQYF.

This chain links TRBV2 with TRBJ2-7; tentatively, D is TRBD1 (5 bases). The CDR3 is 15 amino acids. The germline CDR1 and CDR2 sequences are SNHLY and FYNNEI. Trimming removed 7 bases from V and 5 bases from J, with 21 bases in between. CDR3 in amino acids: CASTQTPGRVDEQYF. DNA for the CDR3: TGTGCCAGCACCCAAACCCCTGGCAGGGTGGACGAGCAGTACTTC.

The chain links TRBV4-1 to TRBJ2-1; TRBD2 agrees at 9 bases. This CDR3 comprises 17 residues. V trimming: 3 bases; J trimming: 0 bases; junction bases outside the gene matches: 6. CDR1 is MGHRA, CDR2 YSYEKL, per germline. The CDR3 sequence is CASSHRSSGISYNEQFF. The CDR3 region has the DNA TGCGCCAGCAGCCATCGGTCTAGCGGGATCTCCTACAATGAGCAGTTCTTC.

The chain recombines TRBV15 with TRBJ2-5; TRBD1 might be the D (5 bases). This CDR3 comprises 13 residues. V gave up 6 bases and J gave up 1 base, with 9 bases separating them. Germline-derived CDR1 and CDR2 are LNHNV and YYDKDF (reference sequence). CDR3 protein: CATSKGVQETQYF. DNA of the CDR3: TGTGCCACCAGTAAAGGGGTCCAAGAGACCCAGTACTTC.